The rows below give T cell receptor beta chains drawn from one sample of a study of blood T cell repertoires in COVID-19. Generated by immunoSEQ multiplex PCR, the TCRdb table keeps only in-frame clones and is missing some. The sample records 200,000 or so clones, about 80% being singletons. The specimen sequenced was PBMCs or T cells enriched from blood (not recorded which). The source of these receptors is a man aged 40-49 years who had recovered from COVID-19. Both conserved end residues are part of each CDR3. A D gene is named only where the DNA matches it firmly. Only some rows state a clone size, as once, few, many or a class for expanded clones.

V	size	length	D	J	CDR3	DNA
TRBV7-2	.	13	.	TRBJ2-5	CASSPETSLTQYF	TGTGCCAGCAGCCCGGAGACTAGTTTGACCCAGTACTTC
TRBV19	.	15	.	TRBJ1-3	CASSPGTISGNTIYF	TGTGCCAGTAGTCCAGGAACGATCTCTGGAAACACCATATATTTT
TRBV14	.	18	TRBD1	TRBJ2-2	CASSQGPVTGTNTGELFF	TGTGCCAGCAGCCAAGGTCCGGTGACAGGGACGAACACCGGGGAGCTGTTTTTT
TRBV4-1	.	17	TRBD2	TRBJ2-7	CASSQVGVAGGIYEQYF	TGCGCCAGCAGCCAAGTTGGGGTAGCGGGGGGGATTTACGAGCAGTACTTC
TRBV2	.	13	TRBD1	TRBJ2-7	CASSVRQGYEQYF	TGTGCCAGCAGTGTGAGACAGGGGTACGAGCAGTACTTC
TRBV3-1/TRBV3-2	few	15	TRBD1	TRBJ1-2	CASSQARTGEYGYTF	TGTGCCAGCAGCCAAGCCAGAACAGGGGAATATGGCTACACCTTC
TRBV19	.	14	TRBD1	TRBJ1-1	CASSSGQIITEAFF	TGTGCCAGTAGCTCGGGACAGATCATCACTGAAGCTTTCTTT
TRBV7-6	.	14	.	TRBJ1-1	CASSVQEGGTEAFF	TGTGCCAGCAGCGTCCAGGAAGGAGGCACTGAAGCTTTCTTT
TRBV19	.	13	.	TRBJ1-5	CASRNVRNQPQHF	TGTGCCAGTAGGAATGTACGGAATCAGCCCCAGCATTTT
TRBV5-1	once	13	TRBD1	TRBJ1-1	CASSLGDRGQAFF	TGCGCCAGCAGCTTGGGGGACAGGGGGCAGGCTTTCTTT
TRBV6-6	few	15	TRBD1	TRBJ1-5	CASNQRTGGNQPQHF	TGTGCCAGCAACCAAAGGACAGGCGGCAATCAGCCCCAGCATTTT
TRBV5-1	.	18	TRBD2	TRBJ2-7	CASSPGWLAGGLDYEQYF	TGCGCCAGCAGCCCCGGCTGGCTAGCGGGGGGGTTAGACTACGAGCAGTACTTC
TRBV2	.	18	TRBD1	TRBJ2-6	CASSQTGSRLSGANVLTF	TGTGCCAGCAGTCAGACAGGGAGTCGGCTCTCTGGGGCCAACGTCCTGACTTTC
TRBV5-4	.	15	TRBD1	TRBJ1-4	CASSFVGGQDEKLFF	TGTGCCAGCAGCTTTGTGGGGGGACAGGATGAAAAACTGTTTTTT
TRBV5-1	.	16	.	TRBJ2-6	CASSLGGAAGANVLTF	TGCGCCAGCAGCTTGGGCGGGGCGGCAGGGGCCAACGTCCTGACTTTC
TRBV28	.	16	.	TRBJ1-6	CASETRRQGSISPLHF	TGTGCCAGCGAAACCCGGCGCCAGGGGTCTATTTCACCCCTCCACTTT
TRBV9	once	15	TRBD1	TRBJ1-3	CASSDGTGRGNTIYF	TGTGCCAGCAGCGACGGGACAGGGAGAGGAAACACCATATATTTT
TRBV2	.	15	TRBD1	TRBJ2-5	CASSGHRGPLGSQYF	TGTGCCAGCAGTGGCCACAGGGGCCCTCTTGGGTCCCAGTACTTC
TRBV4-2	.	14	TRBD1	TRBJ2-5	CASSPTGGQETQYF	TGTGCCAGCAGCCCGACAGGGGGACAAGAGACCCAGTACTTC
TRBV12-3/TRBV12-4	.	13	TRBD2	TRBJ2-1	CASSIITGGEQFF	TGTGCCAGCTCGATCATAACCGGGGGGGAGCAGTTCTTC
TRBV4-1	few	17	TRBD2	TRBJ2-7	CASSRLAGFYSGYEQYF	TGCGCCAGCAGCCGACTAGCGGGGTTTTATTCGGGCTACGAGCAGTACTTC
TRBV6-6	.	13	.	TRBJ1-1	CASSFEQGREAFF	TGTGCCAGCAGTTTCGAACAGGGACGTGAAGCTTTCTTT
TRBV5-1	.	15	.	TRBJ2-2	CASSPGGLNTGELFF	TGCGCCAGCAGCCCCGGAGGGTTGAACACCGGGGAGCTGTTTTTT
TRBV5-5	few	15	.	TRBJ1-1	CASSVLQVMNTEAFF	TGTGCCAGCAGCGTATTACAGGTAATGAACACTGAAGCTTTCTTT
TRBV7-2	.	12	.	TRBJ2-7	CASSFTFYEQYF	TGTGCCAGCAGCTTTACTTTCTACGAGCAGTACTTC
TRBV29-1	.	13	.	TRBJ1-2	CSVQGDSSYGYTF	TGCAGCGTCCAAGGCGACAGTAGCTATGGCTACACCTTC
TRBV6-1	.	18	.	TRBJ2-6	CASSERSRPLSGANVLTF	TGTGCCAGCAGTGAAAGGAGCAGACCCCTCTCTGGGGCCAACGTCCTGACTTTC
TRBV7-8	.	17	TRBD1	TRBJ1-5	CASSLIQGVVGNQPQHF	TGTGCCAGCAGCTTAATACAGGGGGTAGTAGGCAATCAGCCCCAGCATTTT
TRBV13	.	17	TRBD1	TRBJ2-3	CASSPHLVGGAGDTQYF	TGTGCCAGCAGCCCCCATTTGGTAGGGGGCGCCGGGGATACGCAGTATTTT
TRBV4-1	.	15	TRBD1	TRBJ1-2	CASSQDRAFHYGYTF	TGCGCCAGCAGCCAGGACAGGGCCTTCCACTATGGCTACACCTTC
TRBV29-1	.	15	.	TRBJ2-1	CSVAGVDVSLNEQFF	TGCAGCGTTGCCGGAGTAGACGTCTCTCTCAATGAGCAGTTCTTC
TRBV4-3	.	17	TRBD1	TRBJ1-3	CASSQGQEGLSGNTIYF	TGCGCCAGCAGCCAGGGACAGGAGGGTCTCTCTGGAAACACCATATATTTT
TRBV7-2	.	19	TRBD2	TRBJ2-3	CASSSSGTSGGVPVDTQYF	TGTGCCAGCAGCTCGTCCGGGACTAGCGGGGGGGTTCCGGTAGATACGCAGTATTTT
TRBV6-5	.	14	TRBD1	TRBJ1-2	CASRYDTGGYGYTF	TGTGCCAGCAGATACGATACAGGGGGCTATGGCTACACCTTC
TRBV15	.	14	.	TRBJ2-7	CATTPGQGPNEQYF	TGTGCCACCACCCCGGGACAAGGTCCTAACGAGCAGTACTTC
TRBV2	once	13	.	TRBJ1-1	CAGRGEEGTEAFF	TGTGCCGGGCGGGGGGAGGAGGGCACTGAAGCTTTCTTT
TRBV18	once	16	.	TRBJ1-5	CASSLARPGGNQPQHF	TGTGCCAGCTCACTGGCTAGGCCGGGGGGCAATCAGCCCCAGCATTTT
TRBV19	.	19	TRBD1	TRBJ1-2	CASSIQILKTGAYNYGYTF	TGTGCCAGTAGTATCCAAATCCTGAAGACAGGGGCGTATAACTATGGCTACACCTTC
TRBV18	once	12	TRBD1	TRBJ1-1	CASSSQGREAFF	TGTGCCAGCTCATCACAGGGGCGGGAGGCTTTCTTT
TRBV5-4	.	16	.	TRBJ2-3	CASSLDQGWGTDTQYF	TGTGCCAGCAGCTTGGATCAGGGATGGGGCACAGATACGCAGTATTTT
TRBV4-2	.	13	.	TRBJ1-1	CASSQGRRGEAFF	TGTGCCAGCAGCCAAGGCCGTAGGGGGGAAGCTTTCTTT
TRBV6-4	once	13	.	TRBJ2-1	CASSDDRHNEQFF	TGTGCCAGCAGTGACGACAGGCACAATGAGCAGTTCTTC
TRBV3-1/TRBV3-2	.	18	TRBD1	TRBJ1-1	CASSQGRDRGVVNTEAFF	TGTGCCAGCAGCCAAGGCCGGGACAGGGGAGTAGTGAACACTGAAGCTTTCTTT
TRBV6-5	.	12	.	TRBJ1-4	CASHGTNEKLFF	TGTGCCAGTCACGGAACTAATGAAAAACTGTTTTTT
TRBV3-1/TRBV3-2	.	14	TRBD2	TRBJ2-3	CASSPTSTTDTQYF	TGTGCCAGCAGCCCGACTAGCACCACAGATACGCAGTATTTT
TRBV3-1/TRBV3-2	few	14	.	TRBJ2-3	CASSQGLGTDTQYF	TGTGCCAGCAGCCAGGGACTCGGCACAGATACGCAGTATTTT
TRBV3-1/TRBV3-2	.	15	TRBD1	TRBJ1-1	CASSQDRGKRTEAFF	TGTGCCAGCAGCCAAGACAGGGGGAAGAGGACTGAAGCTTTCTTT
TRBV15	.	14	.	TRBJ1-1	CATSREIGNTEAFF	TGTGCCACCAGCAGAGAGATCGGGAACACTGAAGCTTTCTTT
TRBV19	.	15	TRBD1	TRBJ1-1	CASTSGQGASAGAFF	TGTGCCAGTACCTCTGGACAGGGGGCCTCGGCCGGCGCTTTCTTT
TRBV30	once	14	TRBD1	TRBJ1-1	CAWSLGQLNTEAFF	TGTGCCTGGAGTCTGGGACAGCTGAACACTGAAGCTTTCTTT